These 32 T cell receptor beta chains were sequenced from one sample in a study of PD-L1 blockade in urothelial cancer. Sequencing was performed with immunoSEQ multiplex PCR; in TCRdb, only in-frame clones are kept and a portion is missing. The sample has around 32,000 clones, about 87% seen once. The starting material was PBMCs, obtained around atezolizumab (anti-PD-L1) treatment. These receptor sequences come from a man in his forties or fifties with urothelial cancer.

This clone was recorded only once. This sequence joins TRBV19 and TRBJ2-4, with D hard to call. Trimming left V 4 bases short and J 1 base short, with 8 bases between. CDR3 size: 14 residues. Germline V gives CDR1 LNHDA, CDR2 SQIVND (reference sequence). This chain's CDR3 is CASSNTGAKNIQYF. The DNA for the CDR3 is TGTGCCAGTAGTAACACCGGGGCCAAAAACATTCAGTACTTC.

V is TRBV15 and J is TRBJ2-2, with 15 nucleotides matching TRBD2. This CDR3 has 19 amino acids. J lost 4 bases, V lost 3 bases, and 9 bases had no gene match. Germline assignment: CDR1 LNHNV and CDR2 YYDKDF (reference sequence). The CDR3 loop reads CATSRATWTSGRGTGELFF. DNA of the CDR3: TGTGCCACCAGCAGGGCCACCTGGACTAGCGGGAGGGGCACCGGGGAGCTGTTTTTT.

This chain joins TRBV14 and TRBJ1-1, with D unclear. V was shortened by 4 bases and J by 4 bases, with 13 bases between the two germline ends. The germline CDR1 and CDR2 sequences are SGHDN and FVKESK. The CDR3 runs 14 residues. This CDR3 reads CASSPPTAGTEAFF. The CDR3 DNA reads TGTGCCAGCAGCCCTCCTACAGCGGGCACTGAAGCTTTCTTT.

The CDR3 nucleotides are TGTGCCAGTAGTATAGAACCTCCCCGCACATTTGGGGCCAACGTCCTGACTTTC. It translates to CASSIEPPRTFGANVLTF. The chain is built from TRBV19 and TRBJ2-6; D is undetermined. From germline, CDR1 is LNHDA and CDR2 SQIVND (reference sequence). With 0 bases removed from V and 3 bases from J, the gap between germline ends came to 15 bases. The CDR3 totals 18 residues.

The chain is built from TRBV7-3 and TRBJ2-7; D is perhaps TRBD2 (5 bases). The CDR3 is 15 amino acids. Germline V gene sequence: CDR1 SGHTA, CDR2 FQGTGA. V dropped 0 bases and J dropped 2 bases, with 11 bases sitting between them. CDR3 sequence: CASSLTRSGTYEQYF. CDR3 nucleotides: TGTGCCAGCAGCTTAACGCGGTCGGGGACCTACGAGCAGTACTTC.

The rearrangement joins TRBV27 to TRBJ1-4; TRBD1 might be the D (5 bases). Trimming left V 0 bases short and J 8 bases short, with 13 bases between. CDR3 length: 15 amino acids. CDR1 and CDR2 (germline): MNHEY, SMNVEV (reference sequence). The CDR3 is CASSLSAKGVEKLFF. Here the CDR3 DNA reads TGTGCCAGCAGTTTATCCGCTAAAGGGGTAGAAAAACTGTTTTTT.

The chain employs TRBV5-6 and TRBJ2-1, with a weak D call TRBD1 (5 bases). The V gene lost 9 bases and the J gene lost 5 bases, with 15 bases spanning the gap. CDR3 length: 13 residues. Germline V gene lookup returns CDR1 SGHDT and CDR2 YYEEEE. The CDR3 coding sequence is TGTGCCACCACCAGTGGGGCCAACAATGAGCAGTTCTTC. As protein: CATTSGANNEQFF.

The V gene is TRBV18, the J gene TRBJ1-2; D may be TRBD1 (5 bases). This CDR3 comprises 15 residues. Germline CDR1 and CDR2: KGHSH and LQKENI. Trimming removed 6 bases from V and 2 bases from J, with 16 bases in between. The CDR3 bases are TGTGCCAGCTCGCGAGCCCCACAGGCCAACTATGGCTACACCTTC. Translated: CASSRAPQANYGYTF.

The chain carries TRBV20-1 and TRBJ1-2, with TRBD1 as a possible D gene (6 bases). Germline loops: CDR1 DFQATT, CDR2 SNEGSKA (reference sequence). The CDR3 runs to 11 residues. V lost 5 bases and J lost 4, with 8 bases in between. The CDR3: CSALDSYGYTF. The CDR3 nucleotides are TGCAGTGCTCTGGACAGCTATGGCTACACCTTC.

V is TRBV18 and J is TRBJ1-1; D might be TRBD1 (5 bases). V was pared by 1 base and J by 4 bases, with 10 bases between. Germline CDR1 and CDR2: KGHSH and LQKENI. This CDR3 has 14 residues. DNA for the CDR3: TGTGCCAGCTCACCACTTAGACAGTTCACTGAAGCTTTCTTT. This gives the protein CASSPLRQFTEAFF.

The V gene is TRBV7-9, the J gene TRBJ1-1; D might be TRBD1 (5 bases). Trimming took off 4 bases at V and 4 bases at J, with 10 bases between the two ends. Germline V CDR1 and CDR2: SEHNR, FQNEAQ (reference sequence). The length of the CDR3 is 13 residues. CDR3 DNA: TGTGCCAGCAGCTCCAGGGAGGGCACTGAAGCTTTCTTT. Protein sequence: CASSSREGTEAFF. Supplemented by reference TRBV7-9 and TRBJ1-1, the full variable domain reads DTGVSQNPRHKITKRGQNVTFRCDPISEHNRLYWYRQTLGQGPEFLTYFQNEAQLEKSRLLSDRFSAERPKGSFSTLEIQRTEQGDSAMYLCASSSREGTEAFFGQGTRLTVV.

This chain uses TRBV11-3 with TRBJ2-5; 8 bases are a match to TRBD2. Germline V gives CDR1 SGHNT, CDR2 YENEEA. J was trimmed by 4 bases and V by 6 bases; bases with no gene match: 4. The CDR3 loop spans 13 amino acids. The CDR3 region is CASSNRGGETQYF. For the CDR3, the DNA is TGTGCCAGCAGTAACCGGGGGGGAGAGACCCAGTACTTC.

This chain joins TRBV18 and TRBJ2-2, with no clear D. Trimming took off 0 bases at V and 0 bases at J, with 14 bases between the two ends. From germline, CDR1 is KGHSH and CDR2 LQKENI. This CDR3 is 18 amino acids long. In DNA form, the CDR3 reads TGTGCCAGCTCACCACCCATCTTCTCCACTACGAACACCGGGGAGCTGTTTTTT. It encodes CASSPPIFSTTNTGELFF.

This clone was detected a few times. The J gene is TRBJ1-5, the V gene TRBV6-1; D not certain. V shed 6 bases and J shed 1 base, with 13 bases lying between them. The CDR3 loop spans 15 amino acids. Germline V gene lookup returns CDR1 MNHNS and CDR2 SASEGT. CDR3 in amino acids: CASSPTADSNQPQHF. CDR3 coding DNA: TGTGCCAGCAGCCCAACAGCAGACAGCAATCAGCCCCAGCATTTT.

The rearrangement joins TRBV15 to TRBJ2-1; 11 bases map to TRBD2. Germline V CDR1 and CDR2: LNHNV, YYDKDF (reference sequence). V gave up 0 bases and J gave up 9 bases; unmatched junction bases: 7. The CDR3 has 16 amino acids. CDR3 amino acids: CATSREVLAGEAEQFF. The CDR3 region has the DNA TGTGCCACCAGCAGAGAGGTACTAGCGGGAGAGGCTGAGCAGTTCTTC.

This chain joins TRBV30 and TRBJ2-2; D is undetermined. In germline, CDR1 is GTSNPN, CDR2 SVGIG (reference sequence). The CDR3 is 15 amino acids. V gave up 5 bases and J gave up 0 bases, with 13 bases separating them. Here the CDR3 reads CAWPRSSSNTGELFF. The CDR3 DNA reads TGTGCCTGGCCCCGGTCTTCATCGAACACCGGGGAGCTGTTTTTT.

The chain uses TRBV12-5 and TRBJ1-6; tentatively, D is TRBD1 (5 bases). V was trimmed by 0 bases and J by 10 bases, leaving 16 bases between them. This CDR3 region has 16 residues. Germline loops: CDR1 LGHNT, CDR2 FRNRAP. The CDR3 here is CASGLVLGREGSPLHF. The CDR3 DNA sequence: TGTGCTAGTGGTTTGGTACTGGGCAGGGAGGGCTCACCCCTCCACTTT.

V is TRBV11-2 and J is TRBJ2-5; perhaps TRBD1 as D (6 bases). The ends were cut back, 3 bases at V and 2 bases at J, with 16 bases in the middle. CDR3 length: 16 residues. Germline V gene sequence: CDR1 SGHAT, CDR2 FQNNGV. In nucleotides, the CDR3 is TGTGCCAGCAGCTTCGGGATCGGGCAGGGGCAAGAGACCCAGTACTTC. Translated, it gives CASSFGIGQGQETQYF.

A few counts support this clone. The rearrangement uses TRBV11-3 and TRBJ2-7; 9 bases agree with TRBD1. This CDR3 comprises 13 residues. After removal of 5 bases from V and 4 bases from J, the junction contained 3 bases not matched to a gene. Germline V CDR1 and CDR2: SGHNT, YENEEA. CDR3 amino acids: CASSLDRGYEQYF. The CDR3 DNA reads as TGTGCCAGCAGCCTGGACAGGGGTTACGAGCAGTACTTC.

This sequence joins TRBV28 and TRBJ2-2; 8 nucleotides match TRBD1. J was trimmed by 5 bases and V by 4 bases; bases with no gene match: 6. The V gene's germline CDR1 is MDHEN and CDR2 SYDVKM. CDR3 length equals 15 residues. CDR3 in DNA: TGTGCCAGCAGTTCTTGGACAGGGCGGACCGGGGAGCTGTTTTTT. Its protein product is CASSSWTGRTGELFF.

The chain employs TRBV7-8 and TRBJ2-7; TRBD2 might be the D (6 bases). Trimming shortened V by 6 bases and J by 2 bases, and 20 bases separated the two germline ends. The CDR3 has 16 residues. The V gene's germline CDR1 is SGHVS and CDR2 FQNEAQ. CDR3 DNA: TGTGCCAGCAGTCAAAGCCGGGGGAGCGCTACCTACGAGCAGTACTTC. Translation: CASSQSRGSATYEQYF. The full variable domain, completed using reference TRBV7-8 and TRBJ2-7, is GAGVSQSPRYKVAKRGQDVALRCDPISGHVSLFWYQQALGQGPEFLTYFQNEAQLDKSGLPSDRFFAERPEGSVSTLKIQRTQQEDSAVYLCASSQSRGSATYEQYFGPGTRLTVT.

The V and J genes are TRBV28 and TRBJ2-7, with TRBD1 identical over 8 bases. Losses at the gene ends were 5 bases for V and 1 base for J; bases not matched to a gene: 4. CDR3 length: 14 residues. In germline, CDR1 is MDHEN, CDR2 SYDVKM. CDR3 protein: CASSLQGASYEQYF. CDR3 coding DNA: TGTGCCAGCAGTCTGCAGGGGGCTTCCTACGAGCAGTACTTC.

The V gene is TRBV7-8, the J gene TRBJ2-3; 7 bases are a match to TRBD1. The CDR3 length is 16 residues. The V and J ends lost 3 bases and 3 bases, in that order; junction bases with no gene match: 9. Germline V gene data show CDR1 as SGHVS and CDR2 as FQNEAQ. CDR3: CASSFLDRVVTDTQYF. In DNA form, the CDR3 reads TGTGCCAGCAGCTTCTTAGACAGGGTAGTAACAGATACGCAGTATTTT.

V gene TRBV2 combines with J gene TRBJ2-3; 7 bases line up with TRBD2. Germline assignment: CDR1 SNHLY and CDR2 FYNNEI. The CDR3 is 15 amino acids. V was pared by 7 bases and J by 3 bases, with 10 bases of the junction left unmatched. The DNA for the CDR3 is TGTGCCAGCAACATCCGAGCGGGAACGACAGATACGCAGTATTTT. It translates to CASNIRAGTTDTQYF.

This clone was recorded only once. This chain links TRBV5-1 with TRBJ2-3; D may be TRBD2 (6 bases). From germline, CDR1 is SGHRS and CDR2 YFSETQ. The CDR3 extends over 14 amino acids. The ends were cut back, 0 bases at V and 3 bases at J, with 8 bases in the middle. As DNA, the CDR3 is TGCGCCAGCAGCTTGGTAGCGGCTACAGATACGCAGTATTTT. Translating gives CASSLVAATDTQYF.

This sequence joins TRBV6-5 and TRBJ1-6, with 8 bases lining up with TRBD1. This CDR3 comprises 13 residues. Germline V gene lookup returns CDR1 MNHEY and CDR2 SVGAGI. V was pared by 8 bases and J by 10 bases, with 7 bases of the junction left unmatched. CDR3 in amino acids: CASHQGAESPLHF. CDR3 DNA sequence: TGTGCCAGCCACCAGGGGGCCGAATCACCCCTCCACTTT.

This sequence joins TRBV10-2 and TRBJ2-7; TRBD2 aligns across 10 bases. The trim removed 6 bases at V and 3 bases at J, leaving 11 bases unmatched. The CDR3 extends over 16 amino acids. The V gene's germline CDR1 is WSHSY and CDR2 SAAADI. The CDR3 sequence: CASRKGMEREGYEQYF. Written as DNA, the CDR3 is TGCGCCAGCAGGAAGGGGATGGAGCGGGAGGGCTACGAGCAGTACTTC.

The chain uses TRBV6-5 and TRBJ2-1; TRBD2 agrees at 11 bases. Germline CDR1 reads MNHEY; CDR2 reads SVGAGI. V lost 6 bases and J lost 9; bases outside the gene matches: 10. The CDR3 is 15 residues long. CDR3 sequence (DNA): TGTGCCAGCAGCATAGCGGGAGGGCCCAGGGGTGAGCAGTTCTTC. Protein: CASSIAGGPRGEQFF.

This CDR3 is CASRTGMGLAGYGYTF. Written as DNA, the CDR3 is TGTGCCAGTAGGACAGGGATGGGCCTAGCTGGGTATGGCTACACCTTC. The V gene is TRBV19, the J gene TRBJ1-2; TRBD1 agrees at 7 bases. Losses at the gene ends were 6 bases for V and 5 bases for J; bases not matched to a gene: 15. Germline lookup yields CDR1 LNHDA and CDR2 SQIVND (reference sequence). There are 16 residues in the CDR3. The full variable domain, in which reference TRBV19 and TRBJ1-2 provide the parts outside the CDR3, is DGGITQSPKYLFRKEGQNVTLSCEQNLNHDAMYWYRQDPGQGLRLIYYSQIVNDFQKGDIAEGYSVSREKKESFPLTVTSAQKNPTAFYLCASRTGMGLAGYGYTFGSGTRLTVV.

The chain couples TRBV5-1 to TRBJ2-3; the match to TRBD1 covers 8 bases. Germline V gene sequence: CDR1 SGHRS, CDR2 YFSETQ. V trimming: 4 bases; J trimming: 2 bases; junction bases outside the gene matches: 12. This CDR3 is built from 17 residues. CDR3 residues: CASSPPSQGAITDTQYF. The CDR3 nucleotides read TGCGCCAGCAGCCCGCCCTCCCAGGGGGCGATCACAGATACGCAGTATTTT.

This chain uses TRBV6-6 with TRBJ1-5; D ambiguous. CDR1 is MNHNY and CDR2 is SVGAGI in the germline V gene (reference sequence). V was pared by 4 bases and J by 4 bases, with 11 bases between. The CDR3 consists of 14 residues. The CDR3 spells CASSLQEINQPQHF. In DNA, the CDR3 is TGTGCCAGCAGTTTGCAGGAAATTAATCAGCCCCAGCATTTT.

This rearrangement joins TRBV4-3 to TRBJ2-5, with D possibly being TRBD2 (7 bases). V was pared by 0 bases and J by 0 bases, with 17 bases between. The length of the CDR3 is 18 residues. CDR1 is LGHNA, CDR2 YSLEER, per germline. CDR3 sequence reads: CASSQDRWGGPNQETQYF. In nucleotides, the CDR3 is TGCGCCAGCAGCCAAGATAGGTGGGGGGGGCCCAACCAAGAGACCCAGTACTTC.